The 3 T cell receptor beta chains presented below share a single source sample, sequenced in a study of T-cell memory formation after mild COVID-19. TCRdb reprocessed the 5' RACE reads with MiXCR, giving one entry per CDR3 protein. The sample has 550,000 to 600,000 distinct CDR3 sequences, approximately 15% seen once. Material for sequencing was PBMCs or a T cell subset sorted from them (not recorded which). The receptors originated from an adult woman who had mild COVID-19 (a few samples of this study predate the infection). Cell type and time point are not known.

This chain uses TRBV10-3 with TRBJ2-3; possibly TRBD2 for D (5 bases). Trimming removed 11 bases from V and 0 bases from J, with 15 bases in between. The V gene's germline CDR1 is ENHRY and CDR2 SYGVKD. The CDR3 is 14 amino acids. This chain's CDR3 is CAVSTTSSTDTQYF. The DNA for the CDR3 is TGTGCCGTATCGACTACATCCAGCACAGATACGCAGTATTTT.

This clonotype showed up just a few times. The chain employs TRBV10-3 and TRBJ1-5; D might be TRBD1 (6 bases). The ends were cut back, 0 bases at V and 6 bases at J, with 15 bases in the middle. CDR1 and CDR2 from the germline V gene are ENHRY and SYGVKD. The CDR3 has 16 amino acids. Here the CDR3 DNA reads TGTGCCATCAGTGAGTCTGGCAGGGGAGGAGGTCAGCCCCAGCATTTT. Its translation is CAISESGRGGGQPQHF.

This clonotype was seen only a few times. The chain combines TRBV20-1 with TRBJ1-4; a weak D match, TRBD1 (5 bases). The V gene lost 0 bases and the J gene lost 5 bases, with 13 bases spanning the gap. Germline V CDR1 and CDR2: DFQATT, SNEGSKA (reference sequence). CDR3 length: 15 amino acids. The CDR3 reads CSARDRSGPNEKLFF. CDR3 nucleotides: TGCAGTGCTAGAGATCGTTCGGGGCCGAATGAAAAACTGTTTTTT.